This T cell receptor (beta chain) was sequenced in a study of cytomegalovirus exposure and HLA in healthy donors. Background on the study: The same platform used for the 500 to 850 first-cohort repertoires was also used for the 100 to 150 validation repertoires, as a later analysis reported.

Only in-frame clones appear in the TCRdb table, and some are missing; sequencing was by immunoSEQ multiplex PCR. This sample carries some 170,000 clones, about 86% of them seen once, and the ten largest clones take around 6%. Overall study findings and caveats: In vitro data verified a few CMV-associated chains as specific for CMV antigens.

Points on this clone: No antigen is known for it.

The sequenced sample was PBMCs. The TCR sequence derives from a woman in her 30s in good health and CMV-seronegative.

The CDR3, as DNA: TGTGCCTGGAAGGGGACGAACACCGGGGAGCTGTTTTTT. This sequence encodes CAWKGTNTGELFF. This chain links TRBV30 with TRBJ2-2; D might be TRBD1 (5 bases). V was clipped by 4 bases and J by 0 bases, with 6 bases between them. The length of the CDR3 is 13 residues. Per the germline V gene, CDR1 is GTSNPN and CDR2 is SVGIG (reference sequence).